The next 13 T cell receptor beta chains were all read from a single sample in a study of cytomegalovirus exposure and HLA in healthy donors. Sequencing was performed with immunoSEQ multiplex PCR; in TCRdb, only in-frame clones are kept and a portion is missing. The sample has about 79,000 clones, 80% to 95% seen once. Sample: PBMCs. The receptors derive from a young woman in good health and CMV-seronegative.

This chain uses TRBV13 with TRBJ2-2, with a weak D call TRBD1 (5 bases). The germline V gene encodes CDR1 PRHDT and CDR2 FYEKMQ (reference sequence). The CDR3 is 15 amino acids. V was pared by 3 bases and J by 5 bases, with 13 bases between. The CDR3 here is CASSFQTEPTGELFF. The CDR3 nucleotides read TGTGCCAGCAGCTTCCAGACAGAACCAACCGGGGAGCTGTTTTTT.

The chain has TRBV15 and TRBJ2-7; 11 bases match TRBD1. The CDR3 spans 15 residues. The V and J ends lost 1 base and 7 bases, in that order; junction bases with no gene match: 6. CDR1 is LNHNV and CDR2 is YYDKDF in the germline V gene (reference sequence). The chain's CDR3 is CATSRAGTGGREQYF. DNA for the CDR3: TGTGCCACCAGCAGAGCCGGGACAGGGGGTCGAGAGCAGTACTTC. The full variable domain, its missing parts supplied by reference TRBV15 and TRBJ2-7, is DAMVIQNPRYQVTQFGKPVTLSCSQTLNHNVMYWYQQKSSQAPKLLFHYYDKDFNNEADTPDNFQSRRPNTSFCFLDIRSPGLGDTAMYLCATSRAGTGGREQYFGPGTRLTVT.

The chain carries TRBV6-4 and TRBJ1-2; 9 bases fit TRBD1. The CDR3 covers 13 residues. Germline V CDR1 and CDR2: MRHNA, SNTAGT. The J segment lost 5 bases and the V segment lost 6 bases, leaving 4 bases of the junction unmatched. CDR3 nucleotides: TGTGCCAGCAGGCAAGGGACAGGGTATGGCTACACCTTC. Translated: CASRQGTGYGYTF.

V is TRBV19 and J is TRBJ2-6; perhaps TRBD1 as D (6 bases). The germline V gene has CDR1 LNHDA and CDR2 SQIVND (reference sequence). The germline V and J ends were trimmed by 6 bases and 0 bases, with 15 bases remaining between them. The CDR3 is 17 amino acids. The DNA for the CDR3 is TGTGCCAGTAGCCCAACGGGACACTCCTCTGGGGCCAACGTCCTGACTTTC. Its translation is CASSPTGHSSGANVLTF.

The genes are TRBV25-1 and TRBJ1-2; no firm D call. The CDR3 is made up of 14 amino acids. The V gene's germline CDR1 is MGHDK and CDR2 SYGVNS. Trimming removed 4 bases at V and 7 bases at J, with 16 bases between. CDR3 nucleotide sequence: TGTGCCAGCAGTGGCAATTCGGGCGCGGGTGGCTACACCTTC. It translates to CASSGNSGAGGYTF.

This rearrangement joins TRBV28 to TRBJ2-5, with 13 bases matching TRBD2. V lost 7 bases and J lost 7; bases outside the gene matches: 21. The germline V gene has CDR1 MDHEN and CDR2 SYDVKM. The CDR3 runs 19 residues. For the CDR3, the DNA is TGTGCCAGCACTTTGCCCAGCGGAGGGACTAGCGGGGAGAAATGGACCCAGTACTTC. This codes for CASTLPSGGTSGEKWTQYF.

This chain links TRBV27 with TRBJ1-5, with D tentatively TRBD1 (6 bases). V shed 5 bases and J shed 2 bases, with 16 bases lying between them. The CDR3 has 16 amino acids. Germline V lookup: CDR1 MNHEY, CDR2 SMNVEV (reference sequence). CDR3 residues: CASSPRGGSGNQPQHF. The CDR3 DNA reads as TGTGCCAGCAGTCCCAGAGGGGGAAGTGGCAATCAGCCCCAGCATTTT.

This rearrangement joins TRBV30 to TRBJ2-3; maybe TRBD1 (6 bases). The germline gives CDR1 GTSNPN, CDR2 SVGIG (reference sequence). This CDR3 has 12 amino acids. V gave up 0 bases and J gave up 5 bases, with 6 bases separating them. DNA for the CDR3: TGTGCCTGGAGTGTACAGGGAGATACGCAGTATTTT. The encoded protein is CAWSVQGDTQYF.

The J gene is TRBJ1-3, the V gene TRBV28; D may be TRBD1 (5 bases). The length of the CDR3 is 15 residues. Germline assignment: CDR1 MDHEN and CDR2 SYDVKM. V lost 4 bases to trimming and J lost 1 base, with 11 bases between them. The CDR3 spells CASSSSGGSGNTIYF. In DNA form, the CDR3 reads TGTGCCAGCAGTTCATCGGGGGGATCTGGAAACACCATATATTTT.

The gene calls are TRBV19 and TRBJ1-3; perhaps TRBD1 as D (6 bases). Germline V gene data show CDR1 as LNHDA and CDR2 as SQIVND (reference sequence). The CDR3 runs 18 residues. Trimming pared 1 base from V and 0 bases from J, leaving 16 bases between. The CDR3 sequence: CASSIGRGQLNSGNTIYF. The CDR3 DNA reads TGTGCCAGTAGTATAGGAAGAGGACAGTTAAACTCTGGAAACACCATATATTTT.

The V and J genes are TRBV14 and TRBJ2-1; TRBD1 matches at 9 bases. The CDR3 length is 16 residues. CDR1 SGHDN and CDR2 FVKESK come from the germline V gene. V was clipped by 4 bases and J by 8 bases; unmatched bases: 12. Here the CDR3 reads CASSPWDRAYGHEQFF. The CDR3 nucleotides read TGTGCCAGCAGCCCTTGGGACAGGGCCTATGGGCATGAGCAGTTCTTC.

The J gene is TRBJ2-2, the V gene TRBV30; no firm D call. Trimming stripped 2 bases from V and 6 bases from J, with 7 bases between. The CDR3 runs to 12 residues. The V gene's germline CDR1 is GTSNPN and CDR2 SVGIG (reference sequence). The CDR3 loop is CAWSSGSGELFF. The CDR3 DNA sequence: TGTGCCTGGAGTTCCGGGTCCGGGGAGCTGTTTTTT.

The chain joins TRBV30 to TRBJ1-2; D not resolved. CDR3 size: 12 residues. CDR1 and CDR2 (germline): GTSNPN, SVGIG (reference sequence). The germline V and J ends were trimmed by 2 bases and 0 bases, with 4 bases remaining between them. The CDR3 spells CAWSRANYGYTF. The CDR3 DNA is TGTGCCTGGAGTCGAGCTAACTATGGCTACACCTTC. Full variable domain (remainder filled in from reference TRBV30 and TRBJ1-2): SQTIHQWPATLVQPVGSPLSLECTVEGTSNPNLYWYRQAAGRGLQLLFYSVGIGQISSEVPQNLSASRPQDRQFILSSKKLLLSDSGFYLCAWSRANYGYTFGSGTRLTVV.